This T cell receptor beta chain was recorded in a study of CD8 T cells in Susac syndrome. A note on this clonotype: Its antigen is not identified.

V dropped 4 bases and J dropped 11 bases, with 14 bases sitting between them. The CDR3 runs to 12 residues. Study-level results: Clonal expansion was missing from Susac syndrome CD4+ T cell repertoires.

RNA was extracted with the RNeasy kit, and a quantity of about 0.45 to 1 ug was reverse transcribed using random hexamers. TCRdb passed the immunoSEQ multiplex PCR reads through MiXCR, listing each CDR3 protein once. The data contain hundreds of thousands of distinct CDR3 sequences, 90% to 96% of them singletons. V and J are TRBV23-1 and TRBJ1-1; a weak D match, TRBD1 (5 bases). TRBV23-1 is an ORF, with its function uncertain. The receptor was isolated from a human donor with Susac syndrome. Sequencing used CD4+ T cells from PBMCs. This chain's CDR3 is CASSRGGWGAFF. CDR3 DNA sequence: TGCGCCAGCAGTCGAGGAGGGTGGGGGGCTTTCTTT.